This T cell receptor (beta chain) was sequenced during a study of T cell changes during pregnancy in multiple sclerosis. Repertoires were generated with immunoSEQ multiplex PCR, while TCRdb's copy carries only in-frame clones and drops some. The table records about 100,000 clones, over 80% of them present only once. Germline lookup yields CDR1 SGDLS and CDR2 YYNGEE. The CDR3 sequence is 17 residues long. Trimming took 3 bases from V and 2 from J, leaving 18 bases between them. The sequence was obtained from a female donor with multiple sclerosis, enrolled in a pregnancy study. The chain joins TRBV9 to TRBJ2-1; D might be TRBD2 (6 bases). Source: peripheral blood, taken after pregnancy. The CDR3 sequence: CASSGRAGGVTYNEQFF. The CDR3 DNA reads TGTGCCAGCAGCGGAAGGGCTGGCGGGGTAACCTACAATGAGCAGTTCTTC.